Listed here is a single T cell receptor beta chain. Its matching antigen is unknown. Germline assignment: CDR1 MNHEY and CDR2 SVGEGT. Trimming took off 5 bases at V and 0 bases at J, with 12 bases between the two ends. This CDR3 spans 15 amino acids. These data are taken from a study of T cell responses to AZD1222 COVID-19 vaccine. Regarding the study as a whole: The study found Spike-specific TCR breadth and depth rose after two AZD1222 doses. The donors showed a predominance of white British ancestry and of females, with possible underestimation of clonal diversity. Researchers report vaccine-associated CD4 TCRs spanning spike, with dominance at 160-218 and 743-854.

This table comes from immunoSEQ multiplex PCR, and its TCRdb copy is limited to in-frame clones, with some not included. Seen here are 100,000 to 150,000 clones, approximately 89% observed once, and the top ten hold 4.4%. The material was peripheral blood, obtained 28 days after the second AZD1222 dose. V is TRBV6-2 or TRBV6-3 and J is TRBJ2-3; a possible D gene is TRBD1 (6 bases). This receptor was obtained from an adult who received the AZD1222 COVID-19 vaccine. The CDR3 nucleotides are TGTGCCAGCAGTCGGGACACCGCTAGCACAGATACGCAGTATTTT. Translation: CASSRDTASTDTQYF.